This passage covers 11 T cell receptor beta chains from one sample sequenced in a study of cytomegalovirus exposure and HLA in healthy donors. Produced via immunoSEQ multiplex PCR; TCRdb's table is partial and in-frame only. The table shows 70,000 to 75,000 clones, with 94% occurring only once. Sequenced: PBMCs. The receptor source for this set is a woman aged 18-29 years in good health and CMV-seronegative.

V usage is TRBV10-3 and J usage is TRBJ2-3, with D perhaps matching TRBD2 (5 bases). With 4 bases removed from V and 6 bases from J, the gap between germline ends came to 11 bases. The CDR3 contains 13 residues. Germline V gene sequence: CDR1 ENHRY, CDR2 SYGVKD. CDR3 amino acids: CAISAGAADTQYF. Written as DNA, the CDR3 is TGTGCCATCAGTGCAGGAGCGGCCGATACGCAGTATTTT.

This chain links TRBV4-1 with TRBJ2-7; no definite D call. Germline V gene lookup returns CDR1 MGHRA and CDR2 YSYEKL. This CDR3 is 13 amino acids long. Trimming took off 5 bases at V and 2 bases at J, with 10 bases between the two ends. The CDR3 reads CASSEGEPYEQYF. CDR3 bases: TGCGCCAGCAGCGAAGGCGAGCCCTACGAGCAGTACTTC.

The chain recombines TRBV6-1 with TRBJ2-3, with a tentative D call TRBD1 (6 bases). From germline, CDR1 is MNHNS and CDR2 SASEGT. Trimming cost V 3 bases and J 3 bases, with 7 bases left between them. The CDR3 loop spans 13 amino acids. The CDR3 DNA reads as TGTGCCAGCAGTGACAGGGGAACAGATACGCAGTATTTT. Protein sequence: CASSDRGTDTQYF.

This clone was seen just once. The chain recombines TRBV19 with TRBJ2-5; TRBD1 aligns across 8 bases. CDR1 and CDR2 from the germline V gene are LNHDA and SQIVND (reference sequence). This CDR3 is built from 15 residues. V trimming: 5 bases; J trimming: 5 bases; junction bases outside the gene matches: 10. The CDR3 reads CASSQRTGMSETQYF. CDR3 nucleotide sequence: TGTGCCAGTAGTCAGAGGACAGGGATGAGCGAGACCCAGTACTTC.

This chain connects TRBV4-3 to TRBJ2-1; D perhaps matches TRBD2 (6 bases). The CDR3 is 15 amino acids. The V gene lost 2 bases and the J gene lost 8 bases, with 16 bases spanning the gap. The germline gives CDR1 LGHNA, CDR2 YSLEER. The CDR3 sequence is CASSQFNSGSDEQFF. CDR3 DNA sequence: TGCGCCAGCAGCCAATTTAATAGCGGTTCGGATGAGCAGTTCTTC.

The chain recombines TRBV11-2 with TRBJ2-1; 12 nucleotides agree with TRBD2. The CDR3 has 14 amino acids. V was pared by 8 bases and J by 9 bases, with 8 bases of the junction left unmatched. Germline V gives CDR1 SGHAT, CDR2 FQNNGV. The CDR3 bases are TGTGCCAGCCATCTAGCGGGGGGGCAGGGTGAGCAGTTCTTC. This codes for CASHLAGGQGEQFF.

The chain joins TRBV4-1 to TRBJ2-2; possibly TRBD1 for D (6 bases). V gave up 3 bases and J gave up 1 base, with 12 bases separating them. The CDR3 extends over 16 amino acids. Looked up from germline, CDR1 is MGHRA and CDR2 is YSYEKL. CDR3 DNA sequence: TGCGCCAGCAGCCAGCTAGGGGGTAAGAACACCGGGGAGCTGTTTTTT. It yields the protein CASSQLGGKNTGELFF.

The gene calls are TRBV11-2 and TRBJ1-3; 7 bases match TRBD1. V was pared by 4 bases and J by 0 bases, with 3 bases of the junction left unmatched. Germline CDR1 reads SGHAT; CDR2 reads FQNNGV. CDR3 length equals 15 residues. CDR3 region: CASSSGGNSGNTIYF. The CDR3 region has the DNA TGTGCCAGCAGCTCAGGGGGTAACTCTGGAAACACCATATATTTT.

The CDR3 is CASNRDREYTEAFF. In nucleotides, the CDR3 is TGTGCCAGCAACCGGGACAGAGAGTACACTGAAGCTTTCTTT. The chain combines TRBV2 with TRBJ1-1; 7 bases map to TRBD1. Germline V gene sequence: CDR1 SNHLY, CDR2 FYNNEI. The CDR3 spans 14 residues. Trimming removed 7 bases from V and 3 bases from J; junction bases left unmatched: 8.

This clone was seen once. The chain joins TRBV5-4 to TRBJ2-5, with 9 bases fitting TRBD2. This CDR3 is 15 amino acids long. CDR1 and CDR2 from the germline V gene are SGHNT and YYREEE (reference sequence). V was clipped by 4 bases and J by 1 base; unmatched bases: 5. CDR3 DNA sequence: TGTGCCAGCAGCCTTAGCGGGGGAGCCCAAGAGACCCAGTACTTC. This gives the protein CASSLSGGAQETQYF.

This chain links TRBV18 with TRBJ2-5; tentative D call: TRBD2 (6 bases). The V end was cut by 2 bases, the J end by 5 bases, with 9 bases between. Germline-derived CDR1 and CDR2 are KGHSH and LQKENI. The CDR3 is made up of 13 amino acids. The CDR3 sequence: CASSPGTQETQYF. The CDR3 bases are TGTGCCAGCTCACCAGGGACTCAGGAGACCCAGTACTTC.